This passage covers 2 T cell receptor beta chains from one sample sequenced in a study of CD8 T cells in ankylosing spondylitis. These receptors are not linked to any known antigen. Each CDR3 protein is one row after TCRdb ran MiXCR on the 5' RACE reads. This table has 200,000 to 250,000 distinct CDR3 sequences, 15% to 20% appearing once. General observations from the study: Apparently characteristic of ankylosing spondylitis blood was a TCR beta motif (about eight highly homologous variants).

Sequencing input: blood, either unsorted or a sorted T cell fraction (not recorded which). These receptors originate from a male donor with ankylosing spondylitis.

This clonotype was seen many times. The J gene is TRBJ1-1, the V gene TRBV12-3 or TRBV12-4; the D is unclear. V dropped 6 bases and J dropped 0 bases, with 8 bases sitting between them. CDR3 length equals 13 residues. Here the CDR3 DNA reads TGTGCCAGCAGAACTAGGATGAACACTGAAGCTTTCTTT. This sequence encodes CASRTRMNTEAFF.

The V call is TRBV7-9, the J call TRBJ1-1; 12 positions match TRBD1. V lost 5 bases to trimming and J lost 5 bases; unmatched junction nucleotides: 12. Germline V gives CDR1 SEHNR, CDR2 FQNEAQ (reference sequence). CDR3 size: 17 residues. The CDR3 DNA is TGTGCCAGCAGCACATCCCGGGACAGGGGGCGAGGGACTGAAGCTTTCTTT. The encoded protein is CASSTSRDRGRGTEAFF.